This T cell receptor (beta chain) emerged from a study of a mutant IDH1 vaccine in newly diagnosed glioma. About the research overall: Vaccine administration was initiated 4-6 weeks following radiotherapy alone, or with temozolomide cycles. Receipt of radiotherapy, temozolomide, or both preceded the study, and most received both.

Worth noting for this clone: No antigen is known for it.

The CDR3 loop spans 16 amino acids. V lost 3 bases and J 0 bases, leaving 13 bases between the germline ends. Germline V CDR1 and CDR2: SGHTA, FQGNSA. As for time point: week 23, last vaccination. Vaccination comprised doses that each held 300 ug of mutant IDH1 20-mer peptide, plus topical imiquimod. Each tumor in the donors was a new WHO grade 3 or 4 astrocytoma, IDH1-mutant and ATRX-lost. Generated by immunoSEQ multiplex PCR, the TCRdb table keeps only in-frame clones and is missing some. In the table there are approximately 35,000 clones, around 87% of which are singletons. This material consisted of PBMCs, taken from a glioma patient whose treatment included an IDH1 peptide vaccine. The sequence was obtained from a man in his forties with glioma. The gene calls are TRBV7-2 and TRBJ2-3; D may be TRBD1 (5 bases). The CDR3 spells CASSFPGHPSTDTQYF. The CDR3 DNA follows: TGTGCCAGCAGCTTCCCAGGGCATCCTAGCACAGATACGCAGTATTTT.